These 26 T cell receptor beta chains came from one sample sequenced in a study of cytomegalovirus exposure and HLA in healthy donors. The assay was immunoSEQ multiplex PCR, and TCRdb's table has in-frame clones only and misses some. The sample consists of some 140,000 clones, almost 85% of them appearing once. Sequencing input: PBMCs. The receptors derive from a woman between 25 and 40 years old in good health and CMV-seronegative.

V is TRBV5-8 and J is TRBJ2-5; D is ambiguous. This CDR3 is built from 12 residues. The germline V gene encodes CDR1 SGHTS and CDR2 YDEGEE. Trimming cost V 5 bases and J 4 bases, with 9 bases left between them. The DNA of the CDR3 is TGTGCCAGCAGGCGGTCTGGAGAGACCCAGTACTTC. This codes for CASRRSGETQYF.

This clone appeared a single time. V gene TRBV9 combines with J gene TRBJ2-5; the match to TRBD2 covers 12 bases. The J segment lost 2 bases and the V segment lost 3 bases, leaving 11 bases of the junction unmatched. The CDR3 is made up of 18 amino acids. Germline V CDR1 and CDR2: SGDLS, YYNGEE. The CDR3 coding sequence is TGTGCCAGCAGCGCAGGGAGGCTAGCGGGGGGGCGGCAAGAGACCCAGTACTTC. Protein sequence: CASSAGRLAGGRQETQYF.

The CDR3 coding sequence is TGTGCCAGCGGAATCTGGGAGCGGGGGGGTCTCCAAGAGACCCAGTACTTC. Its protein product is CASGIWERGGLQETQYF. The V call is TRBV2, the J call TRBJ2-5, with 10 bases matching TRBD2. This CDR3 spans 17 amino acids. Trimming at V came to 8 bases and at J to 1 base, leaving 13 bases not matched to a gene. CDR1 is SNHLY and CDR2 is FYNNEI in the germline V gene.

The J gene is TRBJ2-1, the V gene TRBV6-5; a weak D match, TRBD2 (7 bases). The CDR3 consists of 15 residues. The V gene lost 4 bases and the J gene lost 8 bases, with 18 bases spanning the gap. The V gene's germline CDR1 is MNHEY and CDR2 SVGAGI. CDR3 amino acids: CASSLSGVGGYEQFF. DNA of the CDR3: TGTGCCAGCAGTTTAAGCGGGGTGGGGGGCTATGAGCAGTTCTTC.

J is TRBJ1-2 and V is TRBV4-2; TRBD1 matches at 12 bases. J lost 6 bases, V lost 1 base, and 6 bases had no gene match. CDR3 length equals 16 residues. From germline, CDR1 is LGHNA and CDR2 YNFKEQ. The DNA for the CDR3 is TGTGCCAGCAGCCAAGTGGGGACAGGGGGCATGGATGGCTACACCTTC. It translates to CASSQVGTGGMDGYTF.

This chain links TRBV27 with TRBJ2-5; unclear D gene. CDR3 size: 15 residues. Trimming removed 6 bases from V and 0 bases from J, with 14 bases in between. Germline V gene sequence: CDR1 MNHEY, CDR2 SMNVEV (reference sequence). DNA for the CDR3: TGTGCCAGCAGCCCTCGGTACTATTACCAAGAGACCCAGTACTTC. Its translation: CASSPRYYYQETQYF.

The chain is built from TRBV7-9 and TRBJ1-4; TRBD1 matches 10 bases. CDR1 and CDR2 (germline): SEHNR, FQNEAQ (reference sequence). V trimming: 6 bases; J trimming: 7 bases; junction bases outside the gene matches: 5. The CDR3 length is 14 residues. CDR3 DNA: TGTGCCAGCAGTTGGGGACAGGGGACTGAAAAACTGTTTTTT. Translated: CASSWGQGTEKLFF.

The chain is built from TRBV18 and TRBJ2-7, with TRBD2 matching over 9 bases. V was pared by 4 bases and J by 1 base, with 11 bases of the junction left unmatched. The germline V gene has CDR1 KGHSH and CDR2 LQKENI. The CDR3 consists of 17 residues. CDR3 bases: TGTGCCAGCTCACTGACCTTAGGTAGCGGGGGATCCTACGAGCAGTACTTC. Its translation: CASSLTLGSGGSYEQYF.

This clone appeared a single time. The chain joins TRBV6-1 to TRBJ2-7, with 9 bases aligning to TRBD1. CDR3 length equals 14 residues. CDR1 is MNHNS and CDR2 is SASEGT in the germline V gene. J gave up 7 bases and V 4 bases, and 8 bases lay outside the gene matches. For the CDR3, the DNA is TGTGCCAGCAGTGCCGGGACAGGGCGAAAGGAGCAGTACTTC. It encodes CASSAGTGRKEQYF.

The rearrangement links TRBV7-2 to TRBJ1-3, with 7 bases matching TRBD1. This CDR3 comprises 15 residues. V was clipped by 3 bases and J by 3 bases; unmatched bases: 5. Looked up from germline, CDR1 is SGHTA and CDR2 is FQGNSA. CDR3 in DNA: TGTGCCAGCAGCTTGGAGACAGGGTATGGAAACACCATATATTTT. This gives the protein CASSLETGYGNTIYF.

The rearrangement joins TRBV6-6 to TRBJ2-1; the match to TRBD2 covers 10 bases. Germline V gene lookup returns CDR1 MNHNY and CDR2 SVGAGI (reference sequence). The V segment lost 2 bases and the J segment 4 bases; nucleotides outside the gene matches: 2. This CDR3 contains 15 residues. In DNA, the CDR3 is TGTGCCAGCAGTTACGGTAGCGGGGGGTACAATGAGCAGTTCTTC. Translating gives CASSYGSGGYNEQFF.

The chain is built from TRBV27 and TRBJ2-5, with D possibly being TRBD1 (6 bases). The CDR3 consists of 12 residues. The ends were cut back, 11 bases at V and 5 bases at J, with 15 bases in the middle. Germline CDR1 is MNHEY and CDR2 is SMNVEV (reference sequence). CDR3 in amino acids: CARQVYSETQYF. Here the CDR3 DNA reads TGTGCCCGACAGGTTTATTCGGAGACCCAGTACTTC.

This chain uses TRBV7-8 with TRBJ1-2, with 7 bases fitting TRBD1. V was clipped by 0 bases and J by 2 bases; unmatched bases: 3. CDR3 size: 15 residues. From germline, CDR1 is SGHVS and CDR2 FQNEAQ. As DNA, the CDR3 is TGTGCCAGCAGCTTAGCGACAGGGAAAAACTATGGCTACACCTTC. Its protein is CASSLATGKNYGYTF.

This clone showed up just once. V usage is TRBV12-5 and J usage is TRBJ1-5, with TRBD1 as a possible D gene (6 bases). This CDR3 comprises 16 residues. CDR1 and CDR2 (germline): LGHNT, FRNRAP. Trimming stripped 3 bases from V and 3 bases from J, with 15 bases between. CDR3 loop: CASGFSGDTNNQPQHF. CDR3 coding DNA: TGTGCTAGTGGTTTTAGCGGGGACACCAACAATCAGCCCCAGCATTTT.

CDR3 DNA: TGTGCCAGCAGCTTACCGGGACAGGGGAACACTGAAGCTTTCTTT. This codes for CASSLPGQGNTEAFF. The chain couples TRBV5-6 to TRBJ1-1; TRBD1 matches at 9 bases. J lost 1 base, V lost 2 bases, and 3 bases had no gene match. This CDR3 contains 15 residues. Germline-derived CDR1 and CDR2 are SGHDT and YYEEEE. The full variable domain, in which reference TRBV5-6 and TRBJ1-1 provide the parts outside the CDR3, is DAGVTQSPTHLIKTRGQQVTLRCSPKSGHDTVSWYQQALGQGPQFIFQYYEEEERQRGNFPDRFSGHQFPNYSSELNVNALLLGDSALYLCASSLPGQGNTEAFFGQGTRLTVV.

The chain has TRBV27 and TRBJ1-1; D ambiguous. CDR1 is MNHEY and CDR2 is SMNVEV in the germline V gene (reference sequence). V was shortened by 5 bases and J by 2 bases, with 12 bases between the two germline ends. This CDR3 is built from 14 residues. The chain's CDR3 is CASSPWQANTEAFF. CDR3 coding DNA: TGTGCCAGCAGTCCCTGGCAGGCAAACACTGAAGCTTTCTTT.

V gene TRBV2 combines with J gene TRBJ1-2; 7 nucleotides agree with TRBD1. Germline CDR1 and CDR2: SNHLY and FYNNEI. J lost 7 bases, V lost 6 bases, and 5 bases had no gene match. The CDR3 spans 12 residues. CDR3 nucleotides: TGTGCCAGCAGGGGGGACAGCGCTGGCTACACCTTC. This gives the protein CASRGDSAGYTF.

V gene TRBV2 combines with J gene TRBJ2-7; D is perhaps TRBD2 (7 bases). In germline, CDR1 is SNHLY, CDR2 FYNNEI. V lost 6 bases, J lost 4 bases, and 16 bases lay in between. There are 14 residues in the CDR3. The CDR3 region is CASRSLGGQYEQYF. CDR3 nucleotide sequence: TGTGCCAGCAGGTCATTGGGGGGGCAATACGAGCAGTACTTC.

V usage is TRBV11-2 and J usage is TRBJ1-3; D is unclear. The V gene lost 1 base and the J gene lost 0 bases, with 7 bases spanning the gap. This CDR3 has 15 residues. In germline, CDR1 is SGHAT, CDR2 FQNNGV. The CDR3 DNA reads TGTGCCAGCAGCTTAGTGGTCAGCTCTGGAAACACCATATATTTT. Translated, it gives CASSLVVSSGNTIYF.

J is TRBJ1-6 and V is TRBV19; no firm D call. This CDR3 is 15 amino acids long. Trimming cost V 3 bases and J 0 bases, with 6 bases left between them. The germline V gene encodes CDR1 LNHDA and CDR2 SQIVND (reference sequence). The CDR3 reads CASSISGSYNSPLHF. The CDR3 region has the DNA TGTGCCAGTAGTATTTCAGGCTCCTATAATTCACCCCTCCACTTT.

The V and J genes are TRBV7-6 and TRBJ1-1; unclear D gene. The V gene's germline CDR1 is SGHVS and CDR2 FNYEAQ. The V and J ends lost 6 bases and 1 base respectively, with 9 bases between them. The CDR3 covers 13 residues. The CDR3 is CASRLERNTEAFF. DNA for the CDR3: TGTGCCAGCAGACTAGAGAGGAACACTGAAGCTTTCTTT.

The chain links TRBV29-1 to TRBJ2-1, with TRBD2 identical over 9 bases. Losses at the gene ends were 6 bases for V and 1 base for J; bases not matched to a gene: 16. This CDR3 has 18 residues. Germline values: CDR1 SQVTM, CDR2 ANQGSEA. The CDR3 here is CSVPSGGAGGNSYNEQFF. CDR3 bases: TGCAGCGTACCCTCGGGGGGCGCGGGGGGGAATTCCTACAATGAGCAGTTCTTC.

The chain has TRBV5-1 and TRBJ1-1, with D possibly TRBD1 on 5 matching bases. Trimming shortened V by 1 base and J by 1 base, and 11 bases separated the two germline ends. Germline lookup yields CDR1 SGHRS and CDR2 YFSETQ. The CDR3 has 15 amino acids. CDR3 sequence (DNA): TGCGCCAGCAGCTTGAGACCAGGACAGAACACTGAAGCTTTCTTT. Protein product: CASSLRPGQNTEAFF.

This sequence joins TRBV5-1 and TRBJ1-5, with 8 bases matching TRBD1. CDR3 length: 14 residues. Germline values: CDR1 SGHRS, CDR2 YFSETQ. Unmatched junction bases numbered 7, after V lost 4 bases and J lost 7 bases. The CDR3 loop is CASSPGQGRQPQHF. For the CDR3, the DNA is TGCGCCAGCAGCCCCGGACAGGGACGACAGCCCCAGCATTTT.

This chain uses TRBV6-1 with TRBJ1-3; maybe TRBD1 (6 bases). CDR3 length equals 15 residues. Per germline, CDR1 MNHNS and CDR2 SASEGT. Trimming pared 0 bases from V and 7 bases from J, leaving 13 bases between. CDR3 sequence: CASSEAVYRANTIYF. CDR3 nucleotides: TGTGCCAGCAGTGAAGCGGTTTACAGGGCTAACACCATATATTTT.

This sequence joins TRBV6-6 and TRBJ2-5; a possible D gene is TRBD1 (6 bases). Germline loops: CDR1 MNHNY, CDR2 SVGAGI (reference sequence). The CDR3 sequence is 12 residues long. Trimming pared 11 bases from V and 5 bases from J, leaving 15 bases between. CDR3 in amino acids: CASSGGHETQYF. CDR3 sequence (DNA): TGTGCCTCCTCTGGGGGCCATGAGACCCAGTACTTC.